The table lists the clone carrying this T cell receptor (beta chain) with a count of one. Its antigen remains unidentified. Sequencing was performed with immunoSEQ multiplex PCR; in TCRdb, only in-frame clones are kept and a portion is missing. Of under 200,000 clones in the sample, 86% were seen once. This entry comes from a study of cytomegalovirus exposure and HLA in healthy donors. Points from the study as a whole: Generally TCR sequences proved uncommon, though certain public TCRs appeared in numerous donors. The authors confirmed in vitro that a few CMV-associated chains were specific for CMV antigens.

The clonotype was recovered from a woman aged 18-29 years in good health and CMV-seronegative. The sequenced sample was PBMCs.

CDR3 loop: CASSSAFGLAGSHGELFF. CDR3 in DNA: TGTGCCAGCAGCTCGGCCTTCGGACTAGCGGGATCCCACGGGGAGCTGTTTTTT. The rearrangement links TRBV7-8 to TRBJ2-2, with TRBD2 matching over 12 bases. The CDR3 extends over 18 amino acids. J lost 7 bases, V lost 4 bases, and 13 bases had no gene match. Per the germline V gene, CDR1 is SGHVS and CDR2 is FQNEAQ.